The subject of this entry is one TCR beta chain. This clonotype was counted ten times or more. Its cognate antigen has yet to be identified. Base qualities are not recorded, but no much larger clone differs from it by a single base. The receptor library was made with 5' RACE. The data were produced on a NextSeq 500. To correct for sequencing error and PCR bias, the TCR library protocol tagged individual cDNA molecules with unique molecular identifiers. Sequencing covered both TCR alpha and beta chains, and within each sample the abundances of alpha and beta sequences were tightly co-correlated. The paper's data handling went like this. Decombinator V4 was used to annotate the V gene, J gene and CDR3 of the TCR sequences. TCRs were defined as expanded if a significant change between any two time points was detected under a Poisson model with p below 0.0001. TCR abundances were normalised to the total number of TCRs sequenced per sample and expressed as counts per million. TRAV1-2 paired with TRAJ12, TRAJ20 or TRAJ33 defined MAIT TCRs, while TRAV10 paired with TRAJ18 defined iNKT TCRs. VDJdb, accessed 1 November 2021, was searched for CMV, EBV and SARS-CoV-2 annotated TCRs, excluding TCRs annotated for multiple antigens. In-frame beta chains were kept once TCRdb had trimmed the public reads at Q25 with fastp and called clones with MiXCR. CDR3 protein sequences are deduplicated, and each keeps its most common genes and DNA. TCRdb's processing, not the authors', yielded these V and J calls. The sample profile shows about 35,000 distinct CDR3 sequences; less than 7% of them were found once. 4.4% of the sample comes from the top ten.

The data stem from a study of early T cells in non-severe SARS-CoV-2 infection (dated by TCRdb to the early 2020s). About the full investigation: Because TCR sequencing was done on bulk RNA from unsorted whole blood, the alpha and beta chains could not be paired.

The paper's findings and limits, for the study overall: Matching against VDJdb was skewed toward anti-spike CD8 responses, likely underestimated virus-specific expansions, and missed private and CD4 specificities.

The study was a case-control design nested within a healthcare worker cohort in London, UK, with weekly nasopharyngeal swab PCR tests and blood sampling. Healthcare workers were recruited between 23 and 31 March 2020, during the week of the UK lockdown, and were followed weekly for up to about 15 weeks. The CDR3 goes from the cysteine to the phenylalanine over 14 residues. The CDR3 DNA has 42 bases and is translated from base 1. V and J lose 3 bases and 1 base, and a span of 9 bases separates them. The germline V gene (reference sequence) supplies CDR1 MNHEY and CDR2 SMNVEV. The chain joins TRBV27 to TRBJ1-1; the D gene cannot be resolved reliably. The source is an adult who was a healthcare worker with PCR-confirmed SARS-CoV-2 infection or an uninfected control (not recorded which). The material sequenced was whole blood, taken at baseline. The CDR3 protein: CASSLRLGNTEAFF. In nucleotide form, the sequence is TGTGCCAGCAGTTTGAGGTTGGGGAACACTGAAGCTTTCTTT.